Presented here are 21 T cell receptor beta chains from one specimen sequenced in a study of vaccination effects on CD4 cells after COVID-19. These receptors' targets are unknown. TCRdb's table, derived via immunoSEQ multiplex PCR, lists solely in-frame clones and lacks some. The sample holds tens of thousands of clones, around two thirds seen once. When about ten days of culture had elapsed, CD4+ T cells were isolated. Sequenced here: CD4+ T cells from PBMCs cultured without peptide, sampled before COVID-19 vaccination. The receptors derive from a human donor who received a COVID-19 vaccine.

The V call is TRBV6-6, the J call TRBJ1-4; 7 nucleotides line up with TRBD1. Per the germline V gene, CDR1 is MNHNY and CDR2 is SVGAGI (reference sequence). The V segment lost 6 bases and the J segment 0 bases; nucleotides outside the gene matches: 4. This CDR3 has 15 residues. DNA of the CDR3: TGTGCCAGCAGCCGGACAGGAACAACTAATGAAAAACTGTTTTTT. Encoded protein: CASSRTGTTNEKLFF.

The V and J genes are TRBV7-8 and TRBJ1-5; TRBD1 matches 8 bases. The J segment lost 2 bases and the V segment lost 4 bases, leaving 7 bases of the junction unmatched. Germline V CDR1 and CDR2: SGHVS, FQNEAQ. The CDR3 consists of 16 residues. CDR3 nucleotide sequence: TGTGCCAGCAGCTCCTCGTTGACAGGGGGCAATCAGCCCCAGCATTTT. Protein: CASSSSLTGGNQPQHF.

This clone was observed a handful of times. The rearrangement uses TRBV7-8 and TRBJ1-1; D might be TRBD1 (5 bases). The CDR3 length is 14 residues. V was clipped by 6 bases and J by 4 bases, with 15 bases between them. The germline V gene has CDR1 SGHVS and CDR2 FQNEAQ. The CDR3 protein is CASRSGRERTEAFF. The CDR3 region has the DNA TGTGCCAGCAGGTCAGGGAGGGAGCGCACTGAAGCTTTCTTT.

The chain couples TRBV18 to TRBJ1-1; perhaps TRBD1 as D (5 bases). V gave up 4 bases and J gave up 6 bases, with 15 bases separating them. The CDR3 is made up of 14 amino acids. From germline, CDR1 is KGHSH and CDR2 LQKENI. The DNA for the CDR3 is TGTGCCAGCTCACTATCCCTCCAGGGTTCTGAAGCTTTCTTT. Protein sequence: CASSLSLQGSEAFF.

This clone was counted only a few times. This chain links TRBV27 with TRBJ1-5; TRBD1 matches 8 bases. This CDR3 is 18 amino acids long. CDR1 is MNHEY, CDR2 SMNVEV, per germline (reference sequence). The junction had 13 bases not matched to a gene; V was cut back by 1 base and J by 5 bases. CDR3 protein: CASSLWVGAGGADQPQHF. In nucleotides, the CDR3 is TGTGCCAGCAGTTTATGGGTCGGAGCAGGGGGCGCGGATCAGCCCCAGCATTTT.

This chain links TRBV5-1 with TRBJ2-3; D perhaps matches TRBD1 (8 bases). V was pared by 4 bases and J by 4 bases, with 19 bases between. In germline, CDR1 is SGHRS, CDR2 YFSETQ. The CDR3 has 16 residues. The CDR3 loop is CASSPGLGQGPDTQYF. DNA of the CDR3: TGCGCCAGCAGCCCTGGACTAGGACAGGGACCAGATACGCAGTATTTT.

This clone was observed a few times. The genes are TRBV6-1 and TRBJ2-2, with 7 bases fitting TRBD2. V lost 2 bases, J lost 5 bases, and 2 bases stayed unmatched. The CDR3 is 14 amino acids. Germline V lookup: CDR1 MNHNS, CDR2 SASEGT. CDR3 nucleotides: TGTGCCAGCAGTGAACTAGCGGAGACCGGGGAGCTGTTTTTT. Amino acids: CASSELAETGELFF.

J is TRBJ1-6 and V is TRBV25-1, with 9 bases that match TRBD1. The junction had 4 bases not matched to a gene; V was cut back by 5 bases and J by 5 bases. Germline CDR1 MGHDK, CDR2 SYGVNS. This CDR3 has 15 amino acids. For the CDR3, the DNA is TGTGCCAGCAGTATCCGGGACAGGGATAATTCACCCCTCCACTTT. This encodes CASSIRDRDNSPLHF.

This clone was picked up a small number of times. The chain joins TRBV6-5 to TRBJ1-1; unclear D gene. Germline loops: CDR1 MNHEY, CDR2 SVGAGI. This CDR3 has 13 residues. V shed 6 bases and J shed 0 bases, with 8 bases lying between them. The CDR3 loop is CASSNQMNTEAFF. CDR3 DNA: TGTGCCAGCAGCAACCAGATGAACACTGAAGCTTTCTTT.

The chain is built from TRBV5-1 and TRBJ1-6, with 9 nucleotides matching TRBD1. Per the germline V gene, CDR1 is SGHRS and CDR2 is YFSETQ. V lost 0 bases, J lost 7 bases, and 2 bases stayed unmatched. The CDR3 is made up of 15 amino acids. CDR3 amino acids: CASSLGQGGNSPLHF. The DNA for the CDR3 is TGCGCCAGCAGCTTGGGACAGGGGGGAAATTCACCCCTCCACTTT.

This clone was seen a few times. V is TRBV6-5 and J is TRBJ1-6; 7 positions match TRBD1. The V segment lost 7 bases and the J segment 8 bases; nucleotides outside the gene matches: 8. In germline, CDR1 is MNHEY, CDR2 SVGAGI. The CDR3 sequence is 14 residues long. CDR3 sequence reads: CASTSGQGDSPLHF. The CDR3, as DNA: TGTGCCAGCACCTCGGGGCAGGGGGATTCACCCCTCCACTTT.

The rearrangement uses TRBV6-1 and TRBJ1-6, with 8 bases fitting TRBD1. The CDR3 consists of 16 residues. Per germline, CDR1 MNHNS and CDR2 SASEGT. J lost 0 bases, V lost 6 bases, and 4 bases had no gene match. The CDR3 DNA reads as TGTGCCAGCAGGGAACAGGGGGTCTCCTATAATTCACCCCTCCACTTT. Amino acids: CASREQGVSYNSPLHF.

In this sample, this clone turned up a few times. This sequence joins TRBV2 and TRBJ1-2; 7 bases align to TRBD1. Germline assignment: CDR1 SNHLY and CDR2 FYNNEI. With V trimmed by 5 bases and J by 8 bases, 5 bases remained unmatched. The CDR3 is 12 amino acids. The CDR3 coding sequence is TGTGCCAGCAGTACAGGGGTGGGGGGCTACACCTTC. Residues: CASSTGVGGYTF.

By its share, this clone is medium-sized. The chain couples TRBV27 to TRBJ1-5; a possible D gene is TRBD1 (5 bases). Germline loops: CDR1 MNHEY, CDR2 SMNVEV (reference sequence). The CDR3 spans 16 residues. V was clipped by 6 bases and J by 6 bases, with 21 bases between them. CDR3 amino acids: CASRSDSEGFRQPQHF. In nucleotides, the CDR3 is TGTGCCAGCAGGTCCGACAGTGAAGGTTTTCGTCAGCCCCAGCATTTT.

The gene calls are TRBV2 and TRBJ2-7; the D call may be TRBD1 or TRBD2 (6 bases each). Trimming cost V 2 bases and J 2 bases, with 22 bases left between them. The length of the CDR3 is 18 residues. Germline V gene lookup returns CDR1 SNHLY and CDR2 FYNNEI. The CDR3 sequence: CASSELVLGGSGTYEQYF. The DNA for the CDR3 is TGTGCCAGCAGTGAATTGGTGTTGGGGGGCAGCGGAACCTACGAGCAGTACTTC.

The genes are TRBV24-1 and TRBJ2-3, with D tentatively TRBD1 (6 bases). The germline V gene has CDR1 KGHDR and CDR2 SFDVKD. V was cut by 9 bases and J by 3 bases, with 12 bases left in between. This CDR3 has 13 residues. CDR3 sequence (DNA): TGTGCCACCTCCAGGGGCGGGACAGATACGCAGTATTTT. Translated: CATSRGGTDTQYF.

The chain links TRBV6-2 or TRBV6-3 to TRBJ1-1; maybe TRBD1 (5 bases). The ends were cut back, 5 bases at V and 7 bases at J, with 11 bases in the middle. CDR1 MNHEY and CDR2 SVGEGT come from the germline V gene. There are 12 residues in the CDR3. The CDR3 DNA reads TGTGCCAGCAGTCAGTTGACAGTTGAAGCTTTCTTT. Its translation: CASSQLTVEAFF.

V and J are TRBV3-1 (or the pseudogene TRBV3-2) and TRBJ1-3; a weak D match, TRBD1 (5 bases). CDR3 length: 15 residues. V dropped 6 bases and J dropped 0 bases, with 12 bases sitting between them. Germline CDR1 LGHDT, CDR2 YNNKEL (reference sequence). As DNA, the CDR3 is TGTGCCAGCAGTCGGGGACGGAGCTCTGGAAACACCATATATTTT. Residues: CASSRGRSSGNTIYF.

The CDR3 DNA reads TGTGCCAGCAGCGTGGGACTAGCGGGGTCCTACGAGCAGTACTTC. Translation: CASSVGLAGSYEQYF. This sequence joins TRBV11-3 and TRBJ2-7; 13 bases are shared with TRBD2. The V and J ends lost 5 bases and 1 base, in that order; junction bases with no gene match: 2. This CDR3 comprises 15 residues. In germline, CDR1 is SGHNT, CDR2 YENEEA.

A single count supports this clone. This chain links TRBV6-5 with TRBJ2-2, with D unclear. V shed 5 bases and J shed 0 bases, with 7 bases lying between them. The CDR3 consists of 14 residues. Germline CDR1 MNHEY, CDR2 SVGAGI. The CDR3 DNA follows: TGTGCCAGCAGTACGACCGCGAACACCGGGGAGCTGTTTTTT. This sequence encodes CASSTTANTGELFF.

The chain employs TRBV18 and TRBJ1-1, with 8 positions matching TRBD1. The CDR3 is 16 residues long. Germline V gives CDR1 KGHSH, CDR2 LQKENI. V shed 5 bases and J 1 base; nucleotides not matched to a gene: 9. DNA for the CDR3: TGTGCCAGCTCAAAAATGACAGGGGCTCCGAACACTGAAGCTTTCTTT. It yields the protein CASSKMTGAPNTEAFF.